Below, 22 T cell receptor beta chains from the same sample are listed, as sequenced in a study of beta chain features in type 1 diabetes. As every portion of the isolated RNA was reverse transcribed, the sequencing read expressed TCRB transcripts. Profiled with immunoSEQ multiplex PCR; TCRdb holds only in-frame clones, not every one. The table includes roughly 240,000 clones, approximately 70% detected once. The specimen was naive CD4+ T cells from blood. The receptor source for this set is a man aged 25-45 years in good health.

The genes are TRBV25-1 and TRBJ2-3, with 7 positions matching TRBD1. Germline V gene data show CDR1 as MGHDK and CDR2 as SYGVNS. V lost 1 base, J lost 2 bases, and 3 bases stayed unmatched. The CDR3 loop spans 15 amino acids. CDR3 sequence reads: CASSESGTATDTQYF. The CDR3 coding sequence is TGTGCCAGCAGTGAATCGGGGACAGCCACAGATACGCAGTATTTT.

The CDR3 loop reads CASSVTSGEETQYF. Here the CDR3 DNA reads TGTGCCAGCAGCGTTACTAGCGGTGAAGAGACCCAGTACTTC. V gene TRBV9 combines with J gene TRBJ2-5; 8 bases map to TRBD2. This CDR3 region has 14 residues. The V and J ends lost 2 bases and 3 bases, in that order; junction bases with no gene match: 3. CDR1 and CDR2 from the germline V gene are SGDLS and YYNGEE.

This clone was seen a handful of times. The chain couples TRBV29-1 to TRBJ2-4; D is possibly TRBD2 (5 bases). The CDR3 covers 14 residues. V was pared by 7 bases and J by 5 bases, with 18 bases between. CDR1 is SQVTM and CDR2 is ANQGSEA in the germline V gene. This CDR3 reads CSGLPGMLENIQYF. In nucleotides, the CDR3 is TGCAGCGGCCTCCCCGGGATGCTGGAAAACATTCAGTACTTC.

The chain combines TRBV7-2 with TRBJ2-2; 8 nucleotides agree with TRBD2. The CDR3 has 14 residues. Germline CDR1 is SGHTA and CDR2 is FQGNSA. V shed 11 bases and J 5 bases; nucleotides not matched to a gene: 10. The chain's CDR3 is CALPSGGLTGELFF. The DNA for the CDR3 is TGTGCCCTTCCCTCGGGGGGGCTGACCGGGGAGCTGTTTTTT.

The chain joins TRBV29-1 to TRBJ2-5, with a possible D match to TRBD2 (7 bases). V lost 7 bases, J lost 5 bases, and 14 bases lay in between. Germline V CDR1 and CDR2: SQVTM, ANQGSEA. CDR3 length: 12 amino acids. The CDR3 reads CSGARGQETQYF. CDR3 DNA sequence: TGCAGCGGGGCGCGGGGGCAGGAGACCCAGTACTTC.

The chain has TRBV28 and TRBJ1-5, with D hard to call. The germline V gene has CDR1 MDHEN and CDR2 SYDVKM. Trimming took 3 bases from V and 15 from J, leaving 15 bases between them. The CDR3 spans 12 residues. CDR3 bases: TGTGCCAGCAGTTTTGTGGCCGGAGCGATGCATTTT. Residues: CASSFVAGAMHF.

V usage is TRBV9 and J usage is TRBJ2-7; the match to TRBD2 covers 8 bases. V shed 3 bases, J shed 6 bases, and the junction held 8 bases outside the gene matches. Germline-derived CDR1 and CDR2 are SGDLS and YYNGEE. CDR3 size: 14 residues. The DNA for the CDR3 is TGTGCCAGCAGCGCACAAGCGGGAGCATTCGAGCAGTACTTC. Its protein product is CASSAQAGAFEQYF.

Turning to this clone: The same CDR3 arises from other DNA sequences in this sample as well. The genes are TRBV10-3 and TRBJ2-1; D is possibly TRBD1 (6 bases). V lost 6 bases and J lost 8, with 14 bases in between. The CDR3 covers 13 residues. Germline V gene data show CDR1 as ENHRY and CDR2 as SYGVKD. CDR3 residues: CAIRGTLGDEQFF. CDR3 nucleotide sequence: TGTGCCATCAGGGGGACATTAGGCGATGAGCAGTTCTTC.

This chain uses TRBV23-1 with TRBJ1-6; TRBD1 agrees at 9 bases. TRBV23-1 is marked as an open reading frame, function uncertain. There are 23 residues in the CDR3. V shed 1 base and J 2 bases; nucleotides not matched to a gene: 21. The CDR3 loop is CASSQWRDRDLVGTGPYNSPLHF. The CDR3 coding sequence is TGCGCCAGCAGTCAATGGAGGGACCGGGACCTTGTGGGGACAGGGCCCTATAATTCACCCCTCCACTTT.

Regarding this clone: The germline gene is not matched at one end of the junction; a read error may be the cause. The chain recombines TRBV11-2 with TRBJ2-5, with D perhaps TRBD1 or TRBD2 (6 bases each). The CDR3 totals 13 residues. CDR1 is SGHAT, CDR2 FQNNGV, per germline. The CDR3 loop is CASSLGGRETQYF. Written as DNA, the CDR3 is TGTGCCAGCAGTTTAGGGGGGCGAGAGACCCAGTACTTC.

This chain links TRBV19 with TRBJ1-4; maybe TRBD1 (5 bases). Germline CDR1 reads LNHDA; CDR2 reads SQIVND (reference sequence). V was shortened by 7 bases and J by 5 bases, with 14 bases between the two germline ends. This CDR3 contains 14 residues. CDR3 residues: CASTVGRPNEKLFF. CDR3 sequence (DNA): TGTGCCAGTACCGTGGGACGCCCGAATGAAAAACTGTTTTTT.

The J gene is TRBJ1-2, the V gene TRBV29-1; D may be TRBD1 (5 bases). The germline V and J ends were trimmed by 8 bases and 0 bases, with 13 bases remaining between them. This CDR3 is 13 amino acids long. Germline CDR1 SQVTM, CDR2 ANQGSEA. CDR3 amino acids: CSFNRGPNYGYTF. The CDR3 DNA sequence: TGCAGCTTTAACCGGGGACCTAACTATGGCTACACCTTC.

The genes are TRBV18 and TRBJ1-1, with D unresolved. Trimming left V 3 bases short and J 1 base short, with 9 bases between. Germline lookup yields CDR1 KGHSH and CDR2 LQKENI. The CDR3 sequence is 14 residues long. The CDR3 coding sequence is TGTGCCAGCTCACCTGCACGAGAGAACACTGAAGCTTTCTTT. Translating it yields CASSPARENTEAFF.

The chain carries TRBV5-4 and TRBJ2-1, with D perhaps TRBD2 (6 bases). This CDR3 is 13 amino acids long. CDR1 is SGHNT, CDR2 YYREEE, per germline (reference sequence). The germline V and J ends were trimmed by 3 bases and 6 bases, with 10 bases remaining between them. CDR3 amino acids: CASSSRETNEQFF. The DNA for the CDR3 is TGTGCCAGCAGCTCCCGGGAGACCAATGAGCAGTTCTTC.

In this sample, this clone turned up a few times. V is TRBV29-1 and J is TRBJ2-5, with D perhaps being TRBD1 or TRBD2 (5 bases each). The CDR3 totals 12 residues. Trimming removed 4 bases at V and 5 bases at J, with 11 bases between. Looked up from germline, CDR1 is SQVTM and CDR2 is ANQGSEA. The CDR3 sequence: CSVVWGPETQYF. CDR3 nucleotide sequence: TGCAGCGTTGTTTGGGGACCGGAGACCCAGTACTTC.

The chain recombines TRBV10-3 with TRBJ2-1; D remains ambiguous. The CDR3 contains 11 residues. Germline CDR1 and CDR2: ENHRY and SYGVKD. V was shortened by 3 bases and J by 10 bases, with 7 bases between the two germline ends. Written as DNA, the CDR3 is TGTGCCATCAGTGACCTTGGGGAGCAGTTCTTC. Amino acid sequence: CAISDLGEQFF.

This rearrangement joins TRBV29-1 to TRBJ2-5; TRBD2 matches at 7 bases. The CDR3 is 14 amino acids. With 7 bases clipped from V and 5 bases from J, the junction kept 13 bases outside the gene matches. From germline, CDR1 is SQVTM and CDR2 ANQGSEA. The CDR3 DNA is TGCAGCGCCCTTGAGGGCCCCGGGGGGGAGACCCAGTACTTC. Protein product: CSALEGPGGETQYF.

The rearrangement links TRBV29-1 to TRBJ2-5, with D possibly being TRBD1 (6 bases). The CDR3 contains 12 residues. V was pared by 6 bases and J by 3 bases, with 11 bases between. Per germline, CDR1 SQVTM and CDR2 ANQGSEA. For the CDR3, the DNA is TGCAGCGTACATGAGGGGGAAGAGACCCAGTACTTC. Amino acids: CSVHEGEETQYF.

The chain carries TRBV15 and TRBJ2-6, with a tentative D call TRBD1 (5 bases). The V end lost 5 bases, the J end lost 1 base, and 6 bases lay between the germline ends. This CDR3 has 14 amino acids. CDR1 is LNHNV and CDR2 is YYDKDF in the germline V gene (reference sequence). CDR3 loop: CATSPGSGANVLTF. The CDR3 coding sequence is TGTGCCACCAGCCCAGGGTCTGGGGCCAACGTCCTGACTTTC.

This clone turned up a few times. V is TRBV29-1 and J is TRBJ2-7; tentative D call: TRBD1 (5 bases). The CDR3 runs to 14 residues. V gave up 4 bases and J gave up 2 bases, with 15 bases separating them. Germline CDR1 reads SQVTM; CDR2 reads ANQGSEA. DNA for the CDR3: TGCAGCGTTGGGCCTCGGGCAGGGCCCTACGAGCAGTACTTC. Its protein is CSVGPRAGPYEQYF.

Concerning this clone itself: Other DNA sequences in this specimen translate into the identical CDR3. The chain recombines TRBV29-1 with TRBJ2-1, with a possible D match to TRBD1 (5 bases). V was pared by 4 bases and J by 5 bases, with 12 bases between. CDR1 is SQVTM, CDR2 ANQGSEA, per germline. The CDR3 has 13 residues. DNA for the CDR3: TGCAGCGTTGCGGGCAGGGCTCACAATGAGCAGTTCTTC. It yields the protein CSVAGRAHNEQFF.

V gene TRBV25-1 combines with J gene TRBJ2-7; D gene ambiguous. The germline V gene has CDR1 MGHDK and CDR2 SYGVNS. Trimming removed 3 bases from V and 0 bases from J, with 12 bases in between. The CDR3 is made up of 15 amino acids. Written as DNA, the CDR3 is TGTGCCAGCAGTGATTATACAGTAACCTCCTACGAGCAGTACTTC. This translates into CASSDYTVTSYEQYF.